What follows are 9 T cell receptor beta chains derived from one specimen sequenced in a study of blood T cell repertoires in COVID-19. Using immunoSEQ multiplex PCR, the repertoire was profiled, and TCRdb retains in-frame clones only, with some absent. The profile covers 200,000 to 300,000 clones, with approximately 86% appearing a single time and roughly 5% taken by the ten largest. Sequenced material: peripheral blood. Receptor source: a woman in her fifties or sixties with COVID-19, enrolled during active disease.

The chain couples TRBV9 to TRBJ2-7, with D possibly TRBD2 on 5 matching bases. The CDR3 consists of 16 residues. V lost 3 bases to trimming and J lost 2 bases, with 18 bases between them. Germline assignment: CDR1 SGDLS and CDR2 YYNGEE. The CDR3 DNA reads TGTGCCAGCAGCGGAACGGGAAGCCCAACCCCCTACGAGCAGTACTTC. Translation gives CASSGTGSPTPYEQYF.

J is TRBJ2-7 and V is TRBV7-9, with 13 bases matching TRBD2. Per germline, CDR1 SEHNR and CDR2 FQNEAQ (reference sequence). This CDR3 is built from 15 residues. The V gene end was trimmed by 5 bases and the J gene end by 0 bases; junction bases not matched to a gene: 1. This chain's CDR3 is CASSRTSGSSYEQYF. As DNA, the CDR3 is TGTGCCAGCAGCCGGACTAGCGGGAGCTCCTACGAGCAGTACTTC. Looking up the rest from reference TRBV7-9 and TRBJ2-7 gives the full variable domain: DTGVSQNPRHKITKRGQNVTFRCDPISEHNRLYWYRQTLGQGPEFLTYFQNEAQLEKSRLLSDRFSAERPKGSFSTLEIQRTEQGDSAMYLCASSRTSGSSYEQYFGPGTRLTVT.

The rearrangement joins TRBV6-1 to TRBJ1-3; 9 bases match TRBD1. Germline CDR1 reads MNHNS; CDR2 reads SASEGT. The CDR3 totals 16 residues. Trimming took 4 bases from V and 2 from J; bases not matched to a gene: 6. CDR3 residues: CASSARTGVTGNTIYF. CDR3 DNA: TGTGCCAGCAGTGCGAGGACAGGGGTAACTGGAAACACCATATATTTT.

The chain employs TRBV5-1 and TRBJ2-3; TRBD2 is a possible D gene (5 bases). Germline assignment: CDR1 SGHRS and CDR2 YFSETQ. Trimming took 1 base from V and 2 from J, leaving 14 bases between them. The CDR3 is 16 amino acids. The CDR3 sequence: CASSLSGLDNTDTQYF. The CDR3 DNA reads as TGCGCCAGCAGCTTGTCGGGGTTAGATAACACAGATACGCAGTATTTT.

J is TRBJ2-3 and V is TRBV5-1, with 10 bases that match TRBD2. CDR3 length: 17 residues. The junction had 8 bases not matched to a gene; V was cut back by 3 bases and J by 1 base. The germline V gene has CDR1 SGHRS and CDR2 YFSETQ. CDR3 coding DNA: TGCGCCAGCAGCTCTAATCAAGGACTAGCGGGCACAGATACGCAGTATTTT. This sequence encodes CASSSNQGLAGTDTQYF. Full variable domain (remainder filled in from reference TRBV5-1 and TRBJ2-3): KAGVTQTPRYLIKTRGQQVTLSCSPISGHRSVSWYQQTPGQGLQFLFEYFSETQRNKGNFPGRFSGRQFSNSRSEMNVSTLELGDSALYLCASSSNQGLAGTDTQYFGPGTRLTVL.

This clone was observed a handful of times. CDR3 nucleotide sequence: TGTGCCATCAGCCGGGACAGGGCTGGCTACACCTTC. This codes for CAISRDRAGYTF. The chain links TRBV10-3 to TRBJ1-2, with 9 bases lining up with TRBD1. Trimming cost V 6 bases and J 7 bases; bases outside gene matches: 3. The CDR3 is made up of 12 amino acids. Germline CDR1 is ENHRY and CDR2 is SYGVKD.

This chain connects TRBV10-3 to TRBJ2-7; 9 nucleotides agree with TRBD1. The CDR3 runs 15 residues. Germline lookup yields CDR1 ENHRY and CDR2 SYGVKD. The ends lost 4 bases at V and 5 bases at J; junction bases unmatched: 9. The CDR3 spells CAISVNRGRFHEQYF. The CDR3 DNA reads TGTGCCATCAGTGTAAACAGGGGGCGCTTCCACGAGCAGTACTTC.

Here the CDR3 DNA reads TGTGCCAGCCGGGAGCCGGGACAGGGGATCTATGGCTACACCTTC. Protein product: CASREPGQGIYGYTF. The rearrangement links TRBV11-2 to TRBJ1-2; 10 nucleotides match TRBD1. CDR1 and CDR2 from the germline V gene are SGHAT and FQNNGV. V trimming: 8 bases; J trimming: 4 bases; junction bases outside the gene matches: 10. The CDR3 totals 15 residues. The variable domain in full, completed from reference TRBV11-2 and TRBJ1-2, reads EAGVAQSPRYKIIEKRQSVAFWCNPISGHATLYWYQQILGQGPKLLIQFQNNGVVDDSQLPKDRFSAERLKGVDSTLKIQPAKLEDSAVYLCASREPGQGIYGYTFGSGTRLTVV.

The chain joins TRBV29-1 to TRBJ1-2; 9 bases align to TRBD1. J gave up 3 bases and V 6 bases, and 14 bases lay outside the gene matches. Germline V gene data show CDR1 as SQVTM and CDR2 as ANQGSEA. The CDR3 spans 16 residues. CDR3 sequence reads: CSVGGKPGQGDYGYTF. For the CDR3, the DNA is TGCAGCGTGGGGGGGAAGCCGGGACAGGGAGACTATGGCTACACCTTC.